This T cell receptor beta chain was observed in a study of beta chain features in type 1 diabetes (dated by TCRdb to the late 2010s). About the study as a whole: Mean age, gender distribution, total cell number and subset yield did not differ between patients and healthy donors. Regulatory and stem cell-like memory subsets were isolated from only 8 patients and about 8 healthy donors, whereas naive and central memory subsets came from all 28 donors. In the study, TCRB repertoires of sorted circulating CD4+ T cell subsets from recently diagnosed type 1 diabetes patients were compared with those of matched healthy donors. Across all samples, about 110 million sorted cells were examined, and cell number per subset correlated strongly with RNA yield.

From each donor, a single peripheral blood sample of approximately 110 mL on average was drawn into heparinised tubes. Using a panel that included CD45RO, CCR7, CD25, CD127, CD95 and CD27, naive, central memory, regulatory and stem cell-like memory CD4+ T cells were sorted on a BD FACSAria II. A purity above 95% was achieved for all sorted populations. PBMCs were separated immediately by Lymphoprep density gradient centrifugation and were stained directly, without being cultured. So that batch effects would be minimized, each experiment stained and sorted samples in pairs, pairing one healthy donor with one patient. CDR1 and CDR2 are drawn from the germline V gene: SGHDN, FVKESK. Including the terminal cysteine and phenylalanine, the CDR3 comprises 13 residues. Only CDR3 DNA remains: 39 bases, in frame from the first base. V is shortened by 2 bases, J by 5 bases, and the region joining them spans 9 bases.

All of the isolated RNA was reverse transcribed with the High Capacity cDNA Reverse Transcription Kit, so expressed TCRB transcripts were sequenced. Naive, central memory and regulatory T cell samples underwent deep immunoSEQ sequencing, averaging around 4 million total reads per sample. Sorted cells were lysed in RLT buffer and RNA was extracted with DNase-treated RNeasy Micro or Mini kits, depending on cell number. Each cell subset was processed separately to prevent cross-contamination, with patient and healthy donor samples processed together. Using the immunoSEQ multiplex PCR, TCRB sequences were amplified from cDNA into 87-bp fragments spanning the CDR3 region. Amplicons were sequenced on the Illumina HiSeq platform. The paper's data handling went like this. Synthetic template baselines were used to correct PCR bias computationally, reads within Hamming distance 2 were collapsed, and singletons that could not be merged were discarded. By aligning reads against IMGT, V, D and J genes, CDR3 length, and insertions or deletions at six rearrangement sites were assigned. Within each subset, clonotype counts were normalized to sorted cell number, and only after that were true diversity and Gini coefficients computed with the tcR R package. The overlap coefficient, calculated on TCRB nucleotide sequences, was used to quantify repertoire sharing. Out-of-frame TCRB sequences from naive cells were analyzed to stand in for the pre-selection repertoire. Held by TCRdb, this immuneACCESS table contains in-frame sequences only and omits some clones. Under half of the omission traces to an unresolved V gene where checked; the cause of the rest is unknown. Clonal size and the V and J genes are those of that table, whereas D and trimming came from the DNA. Present in this sample are just over 600,000 clones, 15% of which were seen just once. Jointly, the top ten make up around 0.095% of the sample.

Summary of the overall study and its limitations: Because the HLA sub-analyses included only small numbers of individuals, any influence of HLA type on TCRB rearrangement was left unresolved. Shorter templates might have been favored by PCR, but patient and control samples were amplified and corrected together, so both groups would have been affected equally by any skew. Because cDNA was sequenced instead of genomic DNA, activated cells with high expression could be over-represented, although the groups did not differ in activation or CD3 levels. In all four CD4+ subsets, TCRB CDR3 length was moderately but significantly shorter in type 1 diabetes patients. The naive, central memory and regulatory TCRB repertoires appeared to resemble one another more closely among patients than among healthy donors. At VDJ recombination sites, type 1 diabetes patients had fewer insertions and more deleted nucleotides, which implies abnormalities in thymic rearrangement.

This clone turned up a few times. What this receptor recognizes is not known. No much larger clonotype is one base removed from it; base qualities were not supplied. The receptor chain draws on TRBV14 and TRBJ2-5; tentative D gene TRBD1, with 5 bases matching. The specimen sequenced was naive CD4+ T cells from blood. The sample's cell subset or site, from its label and the paper: true naive CD4+ T cells. The TCR sequence derives from a man aged 18 to 29 in good health. The CDR3 protein sequence reads: CASSQNRPETQYF. The DNA is as follows: TGTGCCAGCAGCCAAAACAGGCCGGAGACCCAGTACTTC.